This TCR beta chain came from a study of blood T cell repertoires in COVID-19. The wider study: The United States, Italy and Spain provided the acute and convalescent COVID-19 samples. PBMCs, B-cell-depleted T cells, or T cells provided the cDNA or gDNA that made up the material.

Germline CDR1 is MRHNA and CDR2 is SNTAGT. The CDR3 totals 16 residues. With 0 bases removed from V and 0 bases from J, the gap between germline ends came to 10 bases. The authors' processing: Nucleated cell number was recorded as an estimate derived from reference gene primer amplification. Some clones are missing from TCRdb's copy, which holds only in-frame ones; the method was immunoSEQ multiplex PCR. Clone size and the V and J calls come from that table; the DNA yielded D and trimming. The sample shows about 110,000 clones, more than 75% of them seen only once. This clone showed up just a few times.

The origin of this receptor is a woman in her 50s with acute or convalescent COVID-19. Sequencing was done on a sample of peripheral blood. The chain combines TRBV6-4 with TRBJ2-3; D not resolved. The CDR3 DNA is TGTGCCAGCAGTGACTCCGCATCTACTAGCACAGATACGCAGTATTTT. Amino acid sequence: CASSDSASTSTDTQYF.